The source of this T cell receptor beta chain is a study of spatial heterogeneity in lung cancer. Study in general: Sequencing covered available follow-up PBMC samples collected a median of about 22 months after resection. Notes on the study in general: Whereas they appeared in blood less at follow-up, ubiquitous expanded tumor TCRs appeared there more at resection.

This clonotype was recorded a few times. Its antigen is currently unknown. This sample's time point: blood at routine non-recurrence follow-up after resection. The study sequenced unsorted whole RNA from tumor, nontumor lung or frozen PBMC. Germline V gene lookup returns CDR1 DFQATT and CDR2 SNEGSKA (reference sequence). V shed 7 bases and J shed 1 base, with 12 bases lying between them. This CDR3 region has 13 residues. TCRdb itself ran the 5' RACE reads through MiXCR, one entry per CDR3 protein. The data hold about 120,000 distinct CDR3 sequences, with more than 10% observed a single time. This clonotype was obtained from a male donor with early-stage non-small cell lung cancer. The chain carries TRBV20-1 and TRBJ2-3; D unclear. The material was PBMCs, obtained at follow-up. The CDR3 is CSGNPAGTDTQYF. CDR3 nucleotides: TGCAGTGGAAACCCGGCAGGCACAGATACGCAGTATTTT.